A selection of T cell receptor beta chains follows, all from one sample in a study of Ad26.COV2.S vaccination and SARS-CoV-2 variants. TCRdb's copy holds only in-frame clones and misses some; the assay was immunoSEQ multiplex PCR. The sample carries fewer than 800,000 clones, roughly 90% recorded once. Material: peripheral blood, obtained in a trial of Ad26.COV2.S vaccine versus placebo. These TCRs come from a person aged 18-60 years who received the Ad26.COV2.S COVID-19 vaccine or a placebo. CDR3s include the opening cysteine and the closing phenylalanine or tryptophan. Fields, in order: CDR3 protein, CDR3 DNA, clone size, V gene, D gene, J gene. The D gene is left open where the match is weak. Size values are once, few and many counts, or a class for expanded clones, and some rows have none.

CASTKQQETQYF | TGTGCCAGCACGAAGCAGCAAGAGACCCAGTACTTC | . | TRBV2 | . | TRBJ2-5
CASRSQPGQGGYGYTF | TGCGCCAGCAGGTCTCAACCGGGACAGGGGGGCTATGGCTACACCTTC | . | TRBV5-1 | TRBD1 | TRBJ1-2
CASSLQGSYEQYF | TGTGCCAGCAGCCTCCAGGGTAGCTACGAGCAGTACTTC | . | TRBV27 | . | TRBJ2-7
CASSPGNTIYF | TGTGCCAGCTCCCCGGGAAACACCATATATTTT | . | TRBV18 | . | TRBJ1-3
CASSFGLVETQYF | TGTGCCAGCAGCTTTGGTCTAGTTGAGACCCAGTACTTC | . | TRBV11-2 | . | TRBJ2-5
CASLANGGELFF | TGCGCCAGCTTGGCGAACGGAGGGGAGCTGTTTTTT | . | TRBV10-2 | . | TRBJ2-2
CASSYSLSGAVYEQYF | TGTGCCAGCAGTTACTCGCTATCGGGGGCAGTCTACGAGCAGTACTTC | once | TRBV6-6 | . | TRBJ2-7
CAVGRDTEAFF | TGTGCCGTGGGGCGGGACACTGAAGCTTTCTTT | . | TRBV30 | . | TRBJ1-1
CASSLYSPGGGTDTQYF | TGTGCCAGCAGTTTATACTCGCCTGGAGGGGGCACAGATACGCAGTATTTT | . | TRBV27 | . | TRBJ2-3
CASSQDAGANEQFF | TGTGCCAGCAGCCAAGACGCCGGGGCCAATGAGCAGTTCTTC | . | TRBV7-9 | . | TRBJ2-1
CASSGTGTGATGELFF | TGTGCCAGTAGTGGTACCGGGACAGGGGCCACCGGGGAGCTGTTTTTT | . | TRBV19 | TRBD1 | TRBJ2-2
CASSIIINYEQFF | TGTGCCAGTAGTATAATAATCAATTATGAGCAGTTCTTC | . | TRBV19 | . | TRBJ2-1
CASSGTSGYNEQFF | TGTGCCAGCTCCGGGACTAGCGGTTACAATGAGCAGTTCTTC | . | TRBV5-6 | TRBD2 | TRBJ2-1
CASSPRDASNYGYTF | TGTGCCAGCTCACCCAGGGACGCCTCGAACTATGGCTACACCTTC | . | TRBV18 | . | TRBJ1-2
CASSPTVYEQFF | TGTGCCAGCTCGCCGACAGTGTATGAGCAGTTCTTC | . | TRBV18 | . | TRBJ2-1
CASSPRTSGGPYQETQYF | TGTGCCAGCAGCCCCCGGACTAGCGGGGGGCCATACCAGGAGACCCAGTACTTC | . | TRBV9 | TRBD2 | TRBJ2-5
CASRGTYSSTDTQYF | TGTGCCAGCAGGGGGACCTACTCTAGCACAGATACGCAGTATTTT | . | TRBV2 | . | TRBJ2-3
CATYPGVWGRVGETQYF | TGTGCCACCTACCCTGGAGTGTGGGGAAGGGTTGGAGAGACCCAGTACTTC | . | TRBV2 | . | TRBJ2-5
CASSPLAGVPDTQYF | TGTGCCAGCAGTCCACTAGCGGGAGTTCCAGATACGCAGTATTTT | . | TRBV6-2/TRBV6-3 | TRBD2 | TRBJ2-3
CAIRDRGVGEQFF | TGTGCCATCAGGGACAGGGGGGTAGGTGAGCAGTTCTTC | . | TRBV10-3 | TRBD1 | TRBJ2-1
CASSPGQGTVFITEAFF | TGTGCCAGCAGCCCGGGACAGGGGACGGTTTTCATCACTGAAGCTTTCTTT | . | TRBV7-8 | TRBD1 | TRBJ1-1
CATSGINRETQYF | TGTGCCACCAGCGGAATTAATAGGGAGACCCAGTACTTC | . | TRBV15 | . | TRBJ2-5
CAISPDSFEAFF | TGTGCCATCAGCCCGGACAGTTTCGAAGCTTTCTTT | . | TRBV10-3 | . | TRBJ1-1
CASRSGTGLDEQFF | TGCGCCAGCCGGAGCGGGACAGGGTTGGATGAGCAGTTCTTC | . | TRBV5-1 | TRBD1 | TRBJ2-1
CASSNGNTIYF | TGTGCCAGCTCGAATGGAAACACCATATATTTT | . | TRBV27 | . | TRBJ1-3
CASSETRYNTDTQYF | TGTGCCAGCAGCGAAACCAGGTATAACACAGATACGCAGTATTTT | . | TRBV5-4 | . | TRBJ2-3
CASSPGIYNEQFF | TGTGCCAGCAGCCCCGGAATCTACAATGAGCAGTTCTTC | . | TRBV6-6 | . | TRBJ2-1
CASSYSSQGDNSPLHF | TGTGCCAGCAGTTACTCGAGTCAGGGTGATAATTCACCCCTCCACTTT | . | TRBV6-2/TRBV6-3 | . | TRBJ1-6
CAIRSGTGGSYEQYF | TGTGCCATCAGGTCCGGGACAGGGGGTTCCTACGAGCAGTACTTC | . | TRBV10-3 | TRBD1 | TRBJ2-7
CSVGSYVERYEQYF | TGCAGCGTTGGGAGTTATGTCGAGAGATACGAGCAGTACTTC | . | TRBV29-1 | . | TRBJ2-7
CASSLRGPTGELFF | TGTGCCAGCAGCTTGCGGGGCCCCACCGGGGAGCTGTTTTTT | . | TRBV11-3 | . | TRBJ2-2
CSVEPGQGAGELFF | TGCAGCGTAGAGCCGGGACAGGGGGCCGGGGAGCTGTTTTTT | . | TRBV29-1 | TRBD1 | TRBJ2-2
CASSEGGDTEAFF | TGTGCCAGCAGCGAGGGGGGGGACACTGAAGCTTTCTTT | . | TRBV2 | . | TRBJ1-1
CASSLGSSSYNEQFF | TGCGCCAGCAGCTTGGGTTCCAGCTCCTACAATGAGCAGTTCTTC | . | TRBV5-1 | . | TRBJ2-1
CASSYGPGAGGYTF | TGTGCCAGCAGTTACGGTCCGGGGGCTGGGGGCTACACCTTC | . | TRBV6-5 | . | TRBJ1-2
CASSHRGTSSGANVLTF | TGTGCCAGCAGCCACAGGGGCACGTCCTCTGGGGCCAACGTCCTGACTTTC | . | TRBV7-9 | TRBD1 | TRBJ2-6
CASSYARQGLQHF | TGTGCCAGCAGTTATGCAAGACAGGGTCTGCAGCATTTT | . | TRBV6-2/TRBV6-3 | TRBD1 | TRBJ1-5
CAWSVASGDNEQFF | TGTGCCTGGAGTGTGGCTAGCGGTGACAATGAGCAGTTCTTC | . | TRBV30 | TRBD2 | TRBJ2-1
CAIAPWDNEQFF | TGTGCCATCGCGCCGTGGGATAATGAGCAGTTCTTC | . | TRBV10-3 | . | TRBJ2-1
CASSLVPDSGTVYGYTF | TGTGCCAGCAGCTTAGTGCCAGACTCCGGGACGGTATATGGCTACACCTTC | . | TRBV7-2 | . | TRBJ1-2
CASSSLGQMNTEAFF | TGTGCCAGCAGTTCTCTTGGGCAGATGAACACTGAAGCTTTCTTT | . | TRBV6-2/TRBV6-3 | . | TRBJ1-1
CSVDGAGVKGDMNTEAFF | TGCAGCGTTGATGGAGCAGGGGTGAAAGGGGATATGAACACTGAAGCTTTCTTT | . | TRBV29-1 | . | TRBJ1-1
CASSSTGGLRYTF | TGTGCCAGCAGTTCGACAGGGGGCTTGCGCTACACCTTC | . | TRBV6-2/TRBV6-3 | TRBD1 | TRBJ1-2
CSVVQGFVDTQYF | TGCAGCGTTGTTCAGGGGTTTGTAGATACGCAGTATTTT | . | TRBV29-1 | . | TRBJ2-3
CASSATGFGAGELFF | TGTGCCAGCAGCGCCACAGGGTTTGGGGCCGGGGAGCTGTTTTTT | . | TRBV9 | . | TRBJ2-2
CASSLGGSYEQYF | TGTGCCAGCAGCTTAGGCGGCTCCTACGAGCAGTACTTC | once | TRBV11-3 | . | TRBJ2-7
CAISETRTGGSDNYGYTF | TGTGCCATCAGTGAGACCCGGACAGGGGGGTCTGATAACTATGGCTACACCTTC | . | TRBV10-3 | TRBD1 | TRBJ1-2
CASSLVLEAYNEQFF | TGCGCCAGCAGCTTGGTACTAGAGGCCTACAATGAGCAGTTCTTC | . | TRBV5-1 | . | TRBJ2-1
CASSTNRGEQYF | TGTGCCAGCAGCACAAACAGGGGCGAGCAGTACTTC | . | TRBV28 | TRBD1 | TRBJ2-7
CASSIDGTHYEQYF | TGTGCCAGTAGTATAGATGGAACACACTACGAGCAGTACTTC | once | TRBV19 | . | TRBJ2-7
CSVRGLGDEQFF | TGCAGCGTTAGGGGCCTTGGGGATGAGCAGTTCTTC | . | TRBV29-1 | . | TRBJ2-1
CASSLSERANEQFF | TGTGCCAGCAGCCTCTCGGAAAGAGCCAATGAGCAGTTCTTC | . | TRBV13 | . | TRBJ2-1
CAISDVAGGNNEQFF | TGTGCCATCAGTGACGTAGCGGGAGGGAACAATGAGCAGTTCTTC | . | TRBV10-3 | TRBD2 | TRBJ2-1
CASSAGVISGSEAFF | TGCGCCAGCAGTGCAGGGGTCATATCGGGATCTGAAGCTTTCTTT | . | TRBV10-2 | . | TRBJ1-1
CASSTPGWADTQYF | TGTGCCAGTAGTACGCCCGGCTGGGCAGATACGCAGTATTTT | . | TRBV19 | . | TRBJ2-3
CASSTGFVTGELFF | TGTGCCAGTAGTACCGGGTTCGTCACCGGGGAGCTGTTTTTT | . | TRBV19 | . | TRBJ2-2
CASRNRGSGNTIYF | TGTGCCAGCAGAAACAGGGGCTCTGGAAACACCATATATTTT | . | TRBV7-9 | TRBD1 | TRBJ1-3
CASSEGTGDEKLFF | TGTGCCAGCAGTGAAGGGACAGGGGACGAAAAACTGTTTTTT | . | TRBV6-1 | TRBD1 | TRBJ1-4
CASSPGTYEQYF | TGTGCCAGCAGTCCCGGGACCTACGAGCAGTACTTC | . | TRBV6-5 | . | TRBJ2-7
CASSPPGTGGGRELFF | TGCGCCAGCAGCCCTCCCGGGACAGGGGGTGGAAGGGAGCTGTTTTTT | . | TRBV5-1 | TRBD1 | TRBJ2-2